This entry lists 10 T cell receptor beta chains sequenced from one sample in a study of blood T cell repertoires in COVID-19. Profiled with immunoSEQ multiplex PCR; TCRdb holds only in-frame clones, not every one. The table records 200,000 to 300,000 clones, roughly 88% of them present only once. The sequenced material came from peripheral blood. All receptors come from a woman aged 30 to 39 with acute or convalescent COVID-19.

V usage is TRBV9 and J usage is TRBJ2-7; 11 nucleotides line up with TRBD1. The CDR3 runs 16 residues. Germline CDR1 is SGDLS and CDR2 is YYNGEE. After removal of 3 bases from V and 5 bases from J, the junction contained 10 bases not matched to a gene. For the CDR3, the DNA is TGTGCCAGCAGCGGACACCCCGGGACAGGGGGAAACGAGCAGTACTTC. The encoded protein is CASSGHPGTGGNEQYF.

The chain recombines TRBV12-3 or TRBV12-4 with TRBJ2-5; 9 nucleotides align to TRBD1. V trimming: 6 bases; J trimming: 10 bases; junction bases outside the gene matches: 9. The CDR3 loop spans 13 amino acids. The CDR3 sequence is CASSSGTGIDQYF. As DNA, the CDR3 is TGTGCCAGCAGCTCTGGGACAGGGATAGACCAGTACTTC.

The genes are TRBV14 and TRBJ2-2; the D is unclear. The V end lost 2 bases, the J end lost 2 bases, and 6 bases lay between the germline ends. The CDR3 consists of 14 residues. Germline V CDR1 and CDR2: SGHDN, FVKESK. CDR3 DNA: TGTGCCAGCAGCCAAACAGCTAACACCGGGGAGCTGTTTTTT. Encoded protein: CASSQTANTGELFF. Looking up the rest from reference TRBV14 and TRBJ2-2 gives the full variable domain: EAGVTQFPSHSVIEKGQTVTLRCDPISGHDNLYWYRRVMGKEIKFLLHFVKESKQDESGMPNNRFLAERTGGTYSTLKVQPAELEDSGVYFCASSQTANTGELFFGEGSRLTVL.

This chain connects TRBV10-3 to TRBJ2-3; 8 bases are shared with TRBD1. The germline V gene has CDR1 ENHRY and CDR2 SYGVKD. The CDR3 contains 17 residues. With 2 bases clipped from V and 3 bases from J, the junction kept 10 bases outside the gene matches. In DNA form, the CDR3 reads TGTGCCATCAGTGAGCGCGGGACAGGCGAGAGAACAGATACGCAGTATTTT. It is translated as CAISERGTGERTDTQYF.

The rearrangement uses TRBV18 and TRBJ2-1, with D unresolved. Germline V lookup: CDR1 KGHSH, CDR2 LQKENI. The CDR3 has 13 residues. The germline V and J ends were trimmed by 2 bases and 5 bases, with 7 bases remaining between them. The CDR3 DNA follows: TGTGCCAGCTCACCAGAGGTCGACAATGAGCAGTTCTTC. It yields the protein CASSPEVDNEQFF.

CDR3 protein: CASSPVGGYQPQHF. The CDR3 coding sequence is TGTGCCAGCTCACCAGTAGGCGGCTATCAGCCCCAGCATTTT. The J gene is TRBJ1-5, the V gene TRBV18, with D uncertain. CDR1 and CDR2 from the germline V gene are KGHSH and LQKENI. V dropped 2 bases and J dropped 5 bases, with 10 bases sitting between them. This CDR3 is built from 14 residues.

The chain has TRBV2 and TRBJ1-1; 7 nucleotides agree with TRBD1. The junction had 1 base not matched to a gene; V was cut back by 4 bases and J by 2 bases. The CDR3 sequence is 13 residues long. Germline V gene data show CDR1 as SNHLY and CDR2 as FYNNEI. As DNA, the CDR3 is TGTGCCAGCAGTGGGGACAGAAACACTGAAGCTTTCTTT. Its translation is CASSGDRNTEAFF.

The chain recombines TRBV5-4 with TRBJ1-3; possible D gene TRBD1, 6 bases. This CDR3 is built from 15 residues. The V end was cut by 0 bases, the J end by 0 bases, with 7 bases between. Germline CDR1 and CDR2: SGHNT and YYREEE (reference sequence). The CDR3 loop reads CASSLEGHSGNTIYF. The CDR3 coding sequence is TGTGCCAGCAGCTTGGAGGGACACTCTGGAAACACCATATATTTT. The full variable domain, rest sourced from reference TRBV5-4 and TRBJ1-3, is ETGVTQSPTHLIKTRGQQVTLRCSSQSGHNTVSWYQQALGQGPQFIFQYYREEENGRGNFPPRFSGLQFPNYSSELNVNALELDDSALYLCASSLEGHSGNTIYFGEGSWLTVV.

Turning to this clone: The sample carries other DNA sequences with the same CDR3. V and J are TRBV6-2 or TRBV6-3 and TRBJ1-5; 10 bases are a match to TRBD1. The CDR3 length is 15 residues. V shed 2 bases and J 2 bases; nucleotides not matched to a gene: 0. Germline loops: CDR1 MNHEY, CDR2 SVGEGT. CDR3 loop: CASSYGQGGNQPQHF. The CDR3 DNA follows: TGTGCCAGCAGTTACGGACAGGGGGGCAATCAGCCCCAGCATTTT.

The CDR3 protein is CASSSQRDLRDTGELFF. The CDR3 coding sequence is TGTGCCAGCAGCTCCCAGCGGGACCTGAGGGACACCGGGGAGCTGTTTTTT. The V gene is TRBV11-3, the J gene TRBJ2-2, with 7 bases lining up with TRBD2. This CDR3 comprises 17 residues. Trimming at V came to 4 bases and at J to 3 bases, leaving 11 bases not matched to a gene. CDR1 is SGHNT, CDR2 YENEEA, per germline.